Listed below are T cell receptor beta chains from one sample, sequenced in a study of T cells in Graves' hyperthyroidism and ophthalmopathy. TCRdb reprocessed the multiplex PCR reads via MiXCR and lists one record per CDR3 protein. Among 800,000 or so distinct CDR3 sequences listed, over 35% were seen once. Specimen: blood. These receptor sequences come from a man aged 18 to 30 with Graves' hyperthyroidism. CDR3s include the opening cysteine and the closing phenylalanine or tryptophan.

V	J	CDR3
TRBV7-9	TRBJ2-7	CASSPGSHTYEQYF
TRBV19	TRBJ1-1	CASSVLATGGTEAFF
TRBV6-6	TRBJ1-1	CASSYSVRNTEAFF
TRBV7-9	TRBJ2-3	CASSLDVYTDTQYF
TRBV7-2	TRBJ1-2	CASSPGQGVDYGYTF
TRBV13	TRBJ2-7	CASSSLKLTRVYEQYF
TRBV19	TRBJ1-4	CASTGGATNEKLFF
TRBV9	TRBJ2-5	CASSVVGGKTQYF
TRBV20-1	TRBJ2-5	CSARGHRGGETQYF
TRBV6-5	TRBJ2-5	CASSYLGTQYF
TRBV28	TRBJ1-5	CASSSGGRGNQPQHF
TRBV14	TRBJ1-2	CASSQEWEANYGYTF
TRBV11-2	TRBJ1-3	CASSYRDANYGYTIYF
TRBV7-7	TRBJ1-5	CASSFGPEETQHF
TRBV10-3	TRBJ2-7	CAISELLTYEQYF
TRBV5-5	TRBJ1-2	CASSSGQGEANYGYTF
TRBV2	TRBJ2-5	CASSGRTSGEETQYF
TRBV7-8	TRBJ2-7	CASSQFSYEQYF
TRBV29-1	TRBJ2-2	CSLQGQDGELFF
TRBV2	TRBJ2-7	CASSERATWQEQYF
TRBV10-1	TRBJ1-1	CASSESAQLGQPNTEAFF
TRBV2	TRBJ1-6	CASRAGQGDNSPLHF
TRBV7-9	TRBJ2-5	CASRPVPGTGEETQYF
TRBV4-2	TRBJ1-5	CASSQAEVGQPQHF
TRBV12-3/TRBV12-4	TRBJ2-7	CASSLGTGSMHEQYF
TRBV19	TRBJ2-6	CASSKGLSGANVLTF
TRBV15	TRBJ1-5	CATSGDGDNQPQHF
TRBV7-6	TRBJ2-7	CASSREFSPNEQYF
TRBV20-1	TRBJ2-2	CSATGTRDTGELFF
TRBV7-2	TRBJ1-3	CASSLAFWDSSGNTIYF
TRBV2	TRBJ2-7	CASSEGTSGGYEQYF
TRBV20-1	TRBJ2-7	CSARGGLPYEQYF
TRBV2	TRBJ1-5	CASTNGQGTQPQHF
TRBV10-3	TRBJ2-3	CAIGGNTDTQYF
TRBV19	TRBJ2-5	CASSIGPASETQYF
TRBV9	TRBJ1-3	CASGSAGGNTIYF
TRBV2	TRBJ1-4	CASSEAVWAPSEKLFF
TRBV2	TRBJ1-5	CASKTLKGAQPQHF